The 14 T cell receptor beta chains presented below share a single source sample, sequenced in a study of vaccination and CD4 T cells after COVID-19. The antigens of these receptors remain unknown. Treatment of the sample: approximately 9-day PBMC culture with coronavirus spike peptide pools or control peptides (ViraFEST assay). Oncomine TCR Beta short-read sequencing was applied to DNA from cultured CD4+ T cells. A single record per CDR3 protein comes from TCRdb applying MiXCR to the PCR reads. Altogether roughly 10,000 distinct CDR3 sequences are present, about 61% being singletons, with the ten largest covering more than 15%. The sample comprised CD4+ T cells from blood, cultured in vitro. All receptors come from a human donor who had recovered from COVID-19.

This clonotype has only a few counts. The chain is built from TRBV6-4 and TRBJ1-2; 7 nucleotides match TRBD1. Trimming took 6 bases from V and 4 from J; bases not matched to a gene: 5. Germline CDR1 and CDR2: MRHNA and SNTAGT. The CDR3 is made up of 13 amino acids. The CDR3 loop reads CASSPQGTYGYTF. As DNA, the CDR3 is TGTGCCAGCAGCCCACAGGGGACCTATGGCTACACCTTC.

The chain recombines TRBV30 with TRBJ2-3; D gene ambiguous. In germline, CDR1 is GTSNPN, CDR2 SVGIG (reference sequence). CDR3 length equals 14 residues. Trimming took off 2 bases at V and 0 bases at J, with 9 bases between the two ends. The CDR3 nucleotides are TGTGCCTGGAGTCAGGTTCGCAGCACAGATACGCAGTATTTT. Protein sequence: CAWSQVRSTDTQYF.

This rearrangement joins TRBV5-3 to TRBJ2-2; 8 bases line up with TRBD2. Being an ORF, TRBV5-3 has a function that is uncertain. J gave up 5 bases and V 8 bases, and 8 bases lay outside the gene matches. The CDR3 runs to 14 residues. The CDR3 region has the DNA TGTGCCAGCAGCGCCGGCGGGAGGACCGGGGAGCTGTTTTTT. The encoded protein is CASSAGGRTGELFF.

The rearrangement links TRBV20-1 to TRBJ1-1; tentative D call: TRBD1 (5 bases). The CDR3 is made up of 12 amino acids. The germline gives CDR1 DFQATT, CDR2 SNEGSKA (reference sequence). V was clipped by 3 bases and J by 10 bases, with 15 bases between them. The CDR3 DNA reads as TGCAGTGCTAGGGCCCCTCTGGGGGTAGCTTTCTTT. It encodes CSARAPLGVAFF.

The chain recombines TRBV18 with TRBJ1-1, with 7 bases that match TRBD1. V shed 5 bases, J shed 1 base, and the junction held 1 base outside the gene matches. The germline V gene encodes CDR1 KGHSH and CDR2 LQKENI. The CDR3 is 13 amino acids. This chain's CDR3 is CASSDRENTEAFF. As DNA, the CDR3 is TGTGCCAGCTCAGACAGGGAGAACACTGAAGCTTTCTTT.

V usage is TRBV7-2 and J usage is TRBJ2-1; tentative D call: TRBD2 (6 bases). Trimming cost V 2 bases and J 4 bases, with 9 bases left between them. The CDR3 is 14 amino acids. The V gene's germline CDR1 is SGHTA and CDR2 FQGNSA. The CDR3, as DNA: TGTGCCAGCAGCTTACGGGCGGGGTACAATGAGCAGTTCTTC. It yields the protein CASSLRAGYNEQFF.

The chain uses TRBV6-5 and TRBJ1-4; no reliable D call. Trimming stripped 4 bases from V and 3 bases from J, with 3 bases between. Germline values: CDR1 MNHEY, CDR2 SVGAGI. The CDR3 contains 12 residues. CDR3 in amino acids: CASSWANEKLFF. The CDR3, as DNA: TGTGCCAGCAGTTGGGCTAATGAAAAACTGTTTTTT.

The genes are TRBV7-2 and TRBJ2-2, with a tentative D call TRBD1 (5 bases). This CDR3 has 15 residues. Germline assignment: CDR1 SGHTA and CDR2 FQGNSA. V was pared by 6 bases and J by 0 bases, with 11 bases between. In DNA form, the CDR3 reads TGTGCCAGCAGACCCAGACAGACGAACACCGGGGAGCTGTTTTTT. As protein: CASRPRQTNTGELFF.

There are a few counts of this clonotype. The V and J genes are TRBV19 and TRBJ2-2; 7 bases align to TRBD1. CDR1 and CDR2 (germline): LNHDA, SQIVND (reference sequence). This CDR3 region has 15 residues. The trim removed 4 bases at V and 4 bases at J, leaving 6 bases unmatched. The CDR3: CASSKNAGGTGELFF. CDR3 in DNA: TGTGCCAGTAGTAAAAACGCAGGGGGCACCGGGGAGCTGTTTTTT.

Relative to its sample, this clonotype is large. The DNA of the CDR3 is TGCAGTGCTAGTGAGGCAAACAGGGTAGCCGAGCAGTACTTC. Translation: CSASEANRVAEQYF. V is TRBV20-1 and J is TRBJ2-7; D perhaps matches TRBD1 (6 bases). Germline V gene sequence: CDR1 DFQATT, CDR2 SNEGSKA (reference sequence). Between the trimmed V and J ends, which lost 3 bases and 6 bases, there was a span of 18 bases. The CDR3 sequence is 14 residues long.

The chain recombines TRBV20-1 with TRBJ2-7; 8 nucleotides agree with TRBD1. The CDR3 runs 13 residues. Trimming at V came to 2 bases and at J to 4 bases, leaving 4 bases not matched to a gene. The germline CDR1 and CDR2 sequences are DFQATT and SNEGSKA (reference sequence). As DNA, the CDR3 is TGCAGTGCTAGATGGACAGGGAAGTACGAGCAGTACTTC. This gives the protein CSARWTGKYEQYF.

V usage is TRBV2 and J usage is TRBJ1-1; D possibly corresponds to TRBD1 (5 bases). The ends were cut back, 4 bases at V and 5 bases at J, with 14 bases in the middle. Germline V gene data show CDR1 as SNHLY and CDR2 as FYNNEI. This CDR3 has 14 residues. CDR3 DNA: TGTGCCAGCAGTGTAAGGGGAGTATATACTGAAGCTTTCTTT. It translates to CASSVRGVYTEAFF.

This clonotype was found once. J is TRBJ1-2 and V is TRBV18; 11 bases agree with TRBD1. The CDR3 spans 16 residues. V shed 3 bases, J shed 4 bases, and the junction held 7 bases outside the gene matches. CDR1 and CDR2 from the germline V gene are KGHSH and LQKENI. The CDR3 DNA reads as TGTGCCAGCTCACCGGGACAGGGGGTCACCGGCTATGGCTACACCTTC. It yields the protein CASSPGQGVTGYGYTF.

The chain's CDR3 is CASSDTGNTEAFF. The CDR3 DNA is TGTGCCAGTAGTGACACGGGGAACACTGAAGCTTTCTTT. The chain has TRBV19 and TRBJ1-1; D is unresolved. The V and J ends lost 5 bases and 1 base respectively, with 8 bases between them. Germline V gene lookup returns CDR1 LNHDA and CDR2 SQIVND (reference sequence). This CDR3 comprises 13 residues.